The rows below give T cell receptor beta chains drawn from one sample of a study of PD-1 blockade in classical Hodgkin lymphoma. Some clones are missing from TCRdb's copy, which holds only in-frame ones; the method was immunoSEQ multiplex PCR. Counted here are roughly 100,000 clones, about 77% occurring once; the ten biggest clones make up approximately 9%. This sample comprised peripheral blood mononuclear cells (PBMCs), obtained before the fourth cycle of nivolumab. The source is a human donor with classical Hodgkin lymphoma. The CDR3 runs from the conserved cysteine through the conserved F or W. The D gene is left open where the match is weak. Some rows mark clone size as missing; the rest say once, few, many or name a class of expanded clone.

clone_size: -
j_call: TRBJ1-6
d_call: -
v_call: TRBV19
cdr3_aa: CASSGFGTSPLHF
cdr3_nt: TGTGCCAGTAGTGGCTTCGGGACCTCACCCCTCCACTTT

clone_size: -
j_call: TRBJ1-1
d_call: -
v_call: TRBV18
cdr3_aa: CASSELDSEAFF
cdr3_nt: TGTGCCAGCTCAGAACTGGACAGTGAAGCTTTCTTT

clone_size: -
j_call: TRBJ2-4
d_call: -
v_call: TRBV19
cdr3_aa: CASSISIAKNIQYF
cdr3_nt: TGTGCCAGTAGTATATCTATAGCCAAAAACATTCAGTACTTC

clone_size: -
j_call: TRBJ2-3
d_call: -
v_call: TRBV11-2
cdr3_aa: CASSVGPPSTDTQYF
cdr3_nt: TGTGCCAGCAGCGTCGGTCCTCCTAGCACAGATACGCAGTATTTT

clone_size: -
j_call: TRBJ1-1
d_call: -
v_call: TRBV2
cdr3_aa: CASSEARGTEAFF
cdr3_nt: TGTGCCAGCAGTGAAGCGCGGGGAACTGAAGCTTTCTTT

clone_size: -
j_call: TRBJ2-3
d_call: TRBD2
v_call: TRBV10-3
cdr3_aa: CAIRGTSGRADTQYF
cdr3_nt: TGTGCCATCAGGGGGACTAGCGGGAGAGCAGATACGCAGTATTTT

clone_size: once
j_call: TRBJ2-7
d_call: -
v_call: TRBV7-9
cdr3_aa: CASSYRGPGLRTYEQYF
cdr3_nt: TGTGCCAGCAGCTATAGGGGACCTGGTTTGAGAACCTACGAGCAGTACTTC

clone_size: -
j_call: TRBJ2-3
d_call: -
v_call: TRBV6-4
cdr3_aa: CASSVAGGTDTQYF
cdr3_nt: TGTGCCAGCAGTGTGGCAGGGGGCACAGATACGCAGTATTTT

clone_size: -
j_call: TRBJ2-2
d_call: -
v_call: TRBV28
cdr3_aa: CASSFGGGDGELFF
cdr3_nt: TGTGCCAGCAGTTTCGGGGGCGGGGACGGGGAGCTGTTTTTT

clone_size: -
j_call: TRBJ2-1
d_call: -
v_call: TRBV28
cdr3_aa: CASSWGASNEQFF
cdr3_nt: TGTGCCAGCAGTTGGGGAGCATCCAATGAGCAGTTCTTC

clone_size: -
j_call: TRBJ1-2
d_call: -
v_call: TRBV2
cdr3_aa: CASRATSGERGYTF
cdr3_nt: TGTGCCAGCAGGGCAACTTCAGGGGAGCGTGGCTACACCTTC

clone_size: few
j_call: TRBJ1-1
d_call: TRBD1
v_call: TRBV6-5
cdr3_aa: CASMDRGGSTEAFF
cdr3_nt: TGTGCCAGCATGGACAGGGGTGGGAGCACTGAAGCTTTCTTT

clone_size: -
j_call: TRBJ1-5
d_call: -
v_call: TRBV5-4
cdr3_aa: CASSSNTGLLSNQPQHF
cdr3_nt: TGTGCCAGCAGCTCTAATACAGGACTCCTTAGCAATCAGCCCCAGCATTTT

clone_size: -
j_call: TRBJ2-1
d_call: -
v_call: TRBV19
cdr3_aa: CASSPVRLAGNNEQFF
cdr3_nt: TGTGCCAGTAGTCCCGTAAGGCTAGCAGGAAACAATGAGCAGTTCTTC

clone_size: -
j_call: TRBJ1-1
d_call: -
v_call: TRBV28
cdr3_aa: CASSFRIRGLNTEAFF
cdr3_nt: TGTGCCAGCAGTTTTAGGATCAGGGGCCTTAACACTGAAGCTTTCTTT

clone_size: -
j_call: TRBJ2-3
d_call: -
v_call: TRBV7-2
cdr3_aa: CASSLRTASTDTQYF
cdr3_nt: TGTGCCAGCAGCTTAAGGACAGCTAGCACAGATACGCAGTATTTT

clone_size: -
j_call: TRBJ1-2
d_call: TRBD1
v_call: TRBV28
cdr3_aa: CASSSGQGTYGYTF
cdr3_nt: TGTGCCAGCAGCTCGGGACAGGGAACCTATGGCTACACCTTC

clone_size: -
j_call: TRBJ2-2
d_call: TRBD2
v_call: TRBV4-2
cdr3_aa: CASSQAAGLAGDFSGELFF
cdr3_nt: TGTGCCAGCAGCCAAGCGGCGGGACTAGCGGGGGATTTTTCCGGGGAGCTGTTTTTT

clone_size: -
j_call: TRBJ1-2
d_call: TRBD1
v_call: TRBV6-5
cdr3_aa: CASSYDRDPYGYTF
cdr3_nt: TGTGCCAGCAGTTACGACAGGGACCCGTATGGCTACACCTTC

clone_size: -
j_call: TRBJ1-1
d_call: TRBD1
v_call: TRBV6-5
cdr3_aa: CASSYRGRGFATEAFF
cdr3_nt: TGTGCCAGCAGTTACCGAGGCAGGGGGTTTGCGACTGAAGCTTTCTTT

clone_size: -
j_call: TRBJ1-1
d_call: -
v_call: TRBV9
cdr3_aa: CASSVLRNTEAFF
cdr3_nt: TGTGCCAGCAGCGTCCTACGCAACACTGAAGCTTTCTTT

clone_size: -
j_call: TRBJ1-4
d_call: -
v_call: TRBV19
cdr3_aa: CASSLTGRFEKLFF
cdr3_nt: TGTGCCAGTAGTCTTACAGGGCGGTTTGAAAAACTGTTTTTT

clone_size: -
j_call: TRBJ1-5
d_call: -
v_call: TRBV18
cdr3_aa: CASSPGSEQPQHF
cdr3_nt: TGTGCCAGCTCACCAGGGAGTGAGCAGCCCCAGCATTTT

clone_size: -
j_call: TRBJ2-7
d_call: -
v_call: TRBV28
cdr3_aa: CASSLQGSYEQYF
cdr3_nt: TGTGCCAGCAGCTTACAGGGCTCCTACGAGCAGTACTTC

clone_size: -
j_call: TRBJ2-7
d_call: TRBD1
v_call: TRBV6-5
cdr3_aa: CASSYFAQGNEQYF
cdr3_nt: TGTGCCAGCAGTTACTTCGCACAGGGGAACGAGCAGTACTTC

clone_size: once
j_call: TRBJ2-7
d_call: -
v_call: TRBV13
cdr3_aa: CASSLFGVNGGAVQYF
cdr3_nt: TGTGCCAGCAGCTTATTTGGGGTTAATGGGGGCGCCGTGCAGTACTTC

clone_size: -
j_call: TRBJ2-3
d_call: -
v_call: TRBV20-1
cdr3_aa: CSAITDTQYF
cdr3_nt: TGCAGTGCTATTACAGATACGCAGTATTTT

clone_size: once
j_call: TRBJ2-7
d_call: TRBD2
v_call: TRBV25-1
cdr3_aa: CASSVLAGYEQYF
cdr3_nt: TGTGCCAGCAGTGTTCTAGCGGGTTATGAGCAGTACTTC

clone_size: -
j_call: TRBJ2-6
d_call: -
v_call: TRBV5-1
cdr3_aa: CASSLDTPGANVLTF
cdr3_nt: TGCGCCAGCAGCTTGGATACCCCCGGGGCCAACGTCCTGACTTTC

clone_size: -
j_call: TRBJ2-1
d_call: TRBD2
v_call: TRBV2
cdr3_aa: CASSESTSGTPGYNEQFF
cdr3_nt: TGTGCCAGCAGTGAATCGACTAGCGGGACCCCGGGTTACAATGAGCAGTTCTTC

clone_size: -
j_call: TRBJ2-7
d_call: -
v_call: TRBV18
cdr3_aa: CASSLTGDEQYF
cdr3_nt: TGTGCCAGCTCACTGACAGGTGACGAGCAGTACTTC

clone_size: -
j_call: TRBJ2-3
d_call: TRBD1
v_call: TRBV7-3
cdr3_aa: CASSDRVADTQYF
cdr3_nt: TGTGCCAGCAGTGACAGGGTGGCAGATACGCAGTATTTT

clone_size: -
j_call: TRBJ1-6
d_call: -
v_call: TRBV9
cdr3_aa: CASSVVQGPNSPLHF
cdr3_nt: TGTGCCAGCAGCGTAGTTCAGGGGCCTAATTCACCCCTCCACTTT

clone_size: -
j_call: TRBJ2-4
d_call: TRBD2
v_call: TRBV6-4
cdr3_aa: CASIERGPDTEGNIQYF
cdr3_nt: TGTGCCAGCATTGAGCGGGGCCCTGACACCGAGGGGAACATTCAGTACTTC

clone_size: -
j_call: TRBJ2-7
d_call: -
v_call: TRBV19
cdr3_aa: CASSIRGSVDEQYF
cdr3_nt: TGTGCCAGTAGTATCAGGGGCTCTGTGGACGAGCAGTACTTC

clone_size: once
j_call: TRBJ1-2
d_call: TRBD1
v_call: TRBV9
cdr3_aa: CASSVAGTGLSGYTF
cdr3_nt: TGTGCCAGCAGCGTTGCCGGGACAGGGTTAAGCGGCTACACCTTC

clone_size: -
j_call: TRBJ2-7
d_call: -
v_call: TRBV28
cdr3_aa: CASHGFSGGTYEQYF
cdr3_nt: TGTGCCAGCCATGGCTTCTCAGGTGGCACCTACGAGCAGTACTTC

clone_size: -
j_call: TRBJ1-4
d_call: -
v_call: TRBV5-5
cdr3_aa: CASSSIGTNEKLFF
cdr3_nt: TGTGCCAGCAGCTCTATAGGGACTAATGAAAAACTGTTTTTT

clone_size: -
j_call: TRBJ2-7
d_call: TRBD1
v_call: TRBV28
cdr3_aa: CASSFGTALEQYF
cdr3_nt: TGTGCCAGCAGTTTCGGGACAGCATTGGAGCAGTACTTC

clone_size: -
j_call: TRBJ1-2
d_call: -
v_call: TRBV19
cdr3_aa: CASSTGNNYGYTF
cdr3_nt: TGTGCCAGTAGTACGGGGAACAACTATGGCTACACCTTC

clone_size: -
j_call: TRBJ2-7
d_call: -
v_call: TRBV18
cdr3_aa: CASSPYQEGGDEQYF
cdr3_nt: TGTGCCAGCTCACCATACCAGGAGGGGGGCGACGAGCAGTACTTC

clone_size: -
j_call: TRBJ1-5
d_call: -
v_call: TRBV18
cdr3_aa: CASSPGPGLGDQPQHF
cdr3_nt: TGTGCCAGCTCACCCGGACCGGGTCTAGGGGATCAGCCCCAGCATTTT

clone_size: -
j_call: TRBJ2-7
d_call: -
v_call: TRBV27
cdr3_aa: CASSQQGVEFRAYEQYF
cdr3_nt: TGTGCCAGCAGCCAACAGGGAGTGGAATTCAGGGCCTACGAGCAGTACTTC

clone_size: -
j_call: TRBJ2-4
d_call: -
v_call: TRBV7-9
cdr3_aa: CASSPTRGAKNIQYF
cdr3_nt: TGTGCCAGCAGCCCGACTCGAGGAGCCAAAAACATTCAGTACTTC

clone_size: -
j_call: TRBJ2-3
d_call: -
v_call: TRBV10-3
cdr3_aa: CAVRGGADTQYF
cdr3_nt: TGTGCCGTCAGGGGGGGGGCAGATACGCAGTATTTT

clone_size: -
j_call: TRBJ2-3
d_call: TRBD1
v_call: TRBV5-6
cdr3_aa: CASSLALDRVRTDTQYF
cdr3_nt: TGTGCCAGCAGCTTGGCCCTGGACAGGGTACGCACAGATACGCAGTATTTT

clone_size: -
j_call: TRBJ2-1
d_call: -
v_call: TRBV15
cdr3_aa: CATSTPTALNEQFF
cdr3_nt: TGTGCCACCAGCACCCCGACAGCACTTAATGAGCAGTTCTTC

clone_size: once
j_call: TRBJ2-3
d_call: -
v_call: TRBV7-9
cdr3_aa: CASSLDVSDTQYF
cdr3_nt: TGTGCCAGCAGCTTAGACGTTTCAGATACGCAGTATTTT

clone_size: -
j_call: TRBJ1-2
d_call: -
v_call: TRBV19
cdr3_aa: CASSIRERGGYTF
cdr3_nt: TGTGCCAGTAGTATTCGAGAGCGTGGAGGCTACACCTTC

clone_size: -
j_call: TRBJ2-1
d_call: TRBD2
v_call: TRBV28
cdr3_aa: CASSGRSGGYEQFF
cdr3_nt: TGTGCCAGCAGTGGGAGGAGCGGGGGATATGAGCAGTTCTTC

clone_size: -
j_call: TRBJ2-5
d_call: TRBD1
v_call: TRBV6-6
cdr3_aa: CASHSVGGAGETQYF
cdr3_nt: TGTGCCAGTCATAGTGTAGGGGGCGCCGGGGAGACCCAGTACTTC

clone_size: -
j_call: TRBJ1-1
d_call: -
v_call: TRBV7-6
cdr3_aa: CASSPLVGGGTEAFF
cdr3_nt: TGTGCCAGCAGCCCCCTCGTGGGGGGCGGCACTGAAGCTTTCTTT

clone_size: once
j_call: TRBJ1-1
d_call: -
v_call: TRBV2
cdr3_aa: CASSVGRPNTEAFF
cdr3_nt: TGTGCCAGCAGTGTGGGCCGACCGAACACTGAAGCTTTCTTT

clone_size: -
j_call: TRBJ1-5
d_call: -
v_call: TRBV6-5
cdr3_aa: CASSSGNQPQHF
cdr3_nt: TGTGCCAGCAGTTCGGGCAATCAGCCCCAGCATTTT

clone_size: -
j_call: TRBJ2-3
d_call: -
v_call: TRBV7-3
cdr3_aa: CASSRLQGKDTQYF
cdr3_nt: TGTGCCAGCAGCCGTCTCCAGGGGAAGGATACGCAGTATTTT

clone_size: -
j_call: TRBJ1-1
d_call: TRBD1
v_call: TRBV7-9
cdr3_aa: CASSPPWTGEAFF
cdr3_nt: TGTGCCAGCAGCCCACCCTGGACAGGAGAAGCTTTCTTT

clone_size: -
j_call: TRBJ1-6
d_call: TRBD1
v_call: TRBV6-5
cdr3_aa: CASSRQGRNNSPLHF
cdr3_nt: TGTGCCAGCAGTCGACAGGGGCGAAATAATTCACCCCTCCACTTT